This T cell receptor beta chain emerged from a study of blood T cell repertoires in COVID-19. About the research overall: The United States, Italy and Spain were the sources of the acute and convalescent COVID-19 samples.

As handled by the study authors: From reference gene primer amplification, estimates of nucleated cell counts were derived. TCRdb keeps only in-frame clones here, not all; method: immunoSEQ multiplex PCR. V and J calls and clone size are as listed in that table; D and trimming were resolved from the DNA. There are about 130,000 clones in the sample; over 80% occur only once, and 12% lies in the top ten. There are 14 residues in the CDR3. Germline V CDR1 and CDR2: LGHDT, YNNKEL (reference sequence). V lost 4 bases and J lost 6, with 16 bases in between. V gene TRBV3-1 (or the pseudogene TRBV3-2) combines with J gene TRBJ2-7, with D possibly TRBD2 on 6 matching bases. Sequenced sample: peripheral blood. The receptor comes from a man in his 60s with acute or convalescent COVID-19. CDR3 in amino acids: CASSLRGRQGEQYF. CDR3 DNA: TGTGCCAGCAGCCTTCGGGGGAGGCAGGGCGAGCAGTACTTC.